This T cell receptor beta chain was documented in a study of memory CD4+ T cells and cytomegalovirus serostatus. Study-wide context: Healthy Belgian adult donors included 9 or 10 CMV-positive and around 25 CMV-negative people. Whole-study results and caveats: CD4+ memory repertoires contained about two fifths of the 164 reported CMV TCRbeta sequences.

With regard to this clone: The antigen is not known.

The length of the CDR3 is 17 residues. Germline trimming cut 4 bases from V and 6 bases from J; bases unmatched to any gene: 15. Per the germline V gene, CDR1 is SGHAT and CDR2 is FQDESV (reference sequence). Single viable CD3+CD4+CD8-CD45RO+ cells were sorted as the memory CD4+ T cells. Serum IgG to CMV pp150, pp28, p38 and p52 defined serostatus. Profiled with immunoSEQ multiplex PCR; TCRdb holds only in-frame clones, not every one. The sample lists around 41,000 clones, about three quarters occurring once. The source is an adult in good health and CMV-seronegative. Specimen: memory CD4+ T cells from blood. This sequence joins TRBV11-1 and TRBJ2-1; 7 bases fit TRBD1. The chain's CDR3 is CASSSQLNRGGPNEQFF. Here the CDR3 DNA reads TGTGCCAGCAGCTCACAACTTAACAGGGGTGGACCCAATGAGCAGTTCTTC.